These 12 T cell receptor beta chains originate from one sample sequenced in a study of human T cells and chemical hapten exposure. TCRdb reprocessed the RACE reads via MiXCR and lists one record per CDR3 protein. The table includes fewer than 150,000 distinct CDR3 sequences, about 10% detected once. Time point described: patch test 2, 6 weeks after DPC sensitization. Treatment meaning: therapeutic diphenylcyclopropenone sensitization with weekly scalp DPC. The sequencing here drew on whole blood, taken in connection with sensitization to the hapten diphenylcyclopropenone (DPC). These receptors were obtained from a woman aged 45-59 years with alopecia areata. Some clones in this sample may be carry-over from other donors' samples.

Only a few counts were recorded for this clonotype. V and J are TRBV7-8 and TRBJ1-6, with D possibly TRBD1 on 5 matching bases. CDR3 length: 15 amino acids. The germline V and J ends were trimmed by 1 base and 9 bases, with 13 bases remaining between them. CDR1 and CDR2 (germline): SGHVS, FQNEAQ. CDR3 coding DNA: TGTGCCAGCAGCTTAGGTGCAGGGAGAACTTCACCCCTCCACTTT. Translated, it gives CASSLGAGRTSPLHF. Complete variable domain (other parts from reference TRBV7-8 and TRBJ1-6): GAGVSQSPRYKVAKRGQDVALRCDPISGHVSLFWYQQALGQGPEFLTYFQNEAQLDKSGLPSDRFFAERPEGSVSTLKIQRTQQEDSAVYLCASSLGAGRTSPLHFGNGTRLTVT.

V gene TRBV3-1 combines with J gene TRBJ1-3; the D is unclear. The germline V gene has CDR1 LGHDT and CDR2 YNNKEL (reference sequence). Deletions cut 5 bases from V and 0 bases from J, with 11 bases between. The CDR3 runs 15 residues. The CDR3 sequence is CASSSRPLSGNTIYF. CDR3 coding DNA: TGTGCCAGCAGCTCCCGACCGCTCTCTGGAAACACCATATATTTT.

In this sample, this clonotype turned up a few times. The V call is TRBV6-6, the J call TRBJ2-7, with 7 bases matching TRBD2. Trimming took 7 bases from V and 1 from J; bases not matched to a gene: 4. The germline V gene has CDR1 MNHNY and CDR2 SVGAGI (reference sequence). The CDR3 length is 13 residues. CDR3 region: CASTLAASYEQYF. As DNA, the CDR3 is TGTGCCAGCACCCTAGCGGCTTCCTACGAGCAGTACTTC.

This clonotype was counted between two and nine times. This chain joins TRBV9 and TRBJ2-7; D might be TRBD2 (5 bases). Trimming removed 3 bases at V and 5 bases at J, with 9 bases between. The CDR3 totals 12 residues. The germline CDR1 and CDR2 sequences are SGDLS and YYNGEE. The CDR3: CASSGRLNEQYF. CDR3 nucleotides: TGTGCCAGCAGCGGGAGGTTGAACGAGCAGTACTTC.

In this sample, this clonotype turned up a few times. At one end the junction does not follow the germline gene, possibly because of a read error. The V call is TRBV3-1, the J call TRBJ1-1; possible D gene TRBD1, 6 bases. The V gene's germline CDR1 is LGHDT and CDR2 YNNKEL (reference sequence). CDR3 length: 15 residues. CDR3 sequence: CASSQEGGWGTEVFF. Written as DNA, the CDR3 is TGTGCCAGCAGCCAAGAAGGGGGTTGGGGCACTGAAGTTTTCTTT.

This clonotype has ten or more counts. The chain's CDR3 is CASSQGVNYGYTF. CDR3 nucleotides: TGTGCCAGCAGTCAGGGGGTTAACTATGGCTACACCTTC. V gene TRBV2 combines with J gene TRBJ1-2; 7 nucleotides match TRBD1. V trimming: 5 bases; J trimming: 1 base; junction bases outside the gene matches: 1. CDR3 length: 13 amino acids. Per germline, CDR1 SNHLY and CDR2 FYNNEI.

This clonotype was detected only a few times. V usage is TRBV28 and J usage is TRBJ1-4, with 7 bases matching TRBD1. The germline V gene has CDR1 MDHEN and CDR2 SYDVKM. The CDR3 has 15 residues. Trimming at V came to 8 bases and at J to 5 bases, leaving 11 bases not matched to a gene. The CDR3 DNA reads TGTGCCAGCCACCTAGGAGGGACAGCAAATGAAAAACTGTTTTTT. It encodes CASHLGGTANEKLFF.

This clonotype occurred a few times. CDR3 protein: CSVEGTGGYTF. CDR3 sequence (DNA): TGCAGCGTTGAAGGAACGGGAGGCTACACCTTC. The chain couples TRBV29-1 to TRBJ1-2; D uncertain. CDR3 size: 11 residues. Germline loops: CDR1 SQVTM, CDR2 ANQGSEA. V lost 1 base and J lost 8, with 8 bases in between.

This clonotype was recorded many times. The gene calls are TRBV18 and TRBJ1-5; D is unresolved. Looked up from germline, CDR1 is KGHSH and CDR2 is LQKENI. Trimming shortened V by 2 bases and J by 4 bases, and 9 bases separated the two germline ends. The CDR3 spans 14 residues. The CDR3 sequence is CASSPGDGNQPQHF. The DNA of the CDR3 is TGTGCCAGCTCACCAGGGGATGGGAATCAGCCCCAGCATTTT.

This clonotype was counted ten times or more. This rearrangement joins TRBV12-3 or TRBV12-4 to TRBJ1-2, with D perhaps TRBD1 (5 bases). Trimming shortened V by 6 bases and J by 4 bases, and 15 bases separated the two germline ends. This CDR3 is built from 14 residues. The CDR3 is CASRRDLIGYGYTF. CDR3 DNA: TGTGCCAGCAGACGGGACCTAATAGGCTATGGCTACACCTTC.

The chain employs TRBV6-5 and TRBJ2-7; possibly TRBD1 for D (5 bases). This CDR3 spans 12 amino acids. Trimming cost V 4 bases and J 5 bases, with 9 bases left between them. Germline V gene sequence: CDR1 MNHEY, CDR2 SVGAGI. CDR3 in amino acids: CASSLAGNEQYF. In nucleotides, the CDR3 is TGTGCCAGCAGTTTGGCAGGGAACGAGCAGTACTTC.

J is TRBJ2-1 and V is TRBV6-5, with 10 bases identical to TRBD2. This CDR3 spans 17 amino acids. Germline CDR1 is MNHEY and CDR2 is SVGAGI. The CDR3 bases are TGTGCTCAGGGACAGCTTACCCTAGCGGGAGCACGAAATGAGCAGTTCTTC. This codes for CAQGQLTLAGARNEQFF.